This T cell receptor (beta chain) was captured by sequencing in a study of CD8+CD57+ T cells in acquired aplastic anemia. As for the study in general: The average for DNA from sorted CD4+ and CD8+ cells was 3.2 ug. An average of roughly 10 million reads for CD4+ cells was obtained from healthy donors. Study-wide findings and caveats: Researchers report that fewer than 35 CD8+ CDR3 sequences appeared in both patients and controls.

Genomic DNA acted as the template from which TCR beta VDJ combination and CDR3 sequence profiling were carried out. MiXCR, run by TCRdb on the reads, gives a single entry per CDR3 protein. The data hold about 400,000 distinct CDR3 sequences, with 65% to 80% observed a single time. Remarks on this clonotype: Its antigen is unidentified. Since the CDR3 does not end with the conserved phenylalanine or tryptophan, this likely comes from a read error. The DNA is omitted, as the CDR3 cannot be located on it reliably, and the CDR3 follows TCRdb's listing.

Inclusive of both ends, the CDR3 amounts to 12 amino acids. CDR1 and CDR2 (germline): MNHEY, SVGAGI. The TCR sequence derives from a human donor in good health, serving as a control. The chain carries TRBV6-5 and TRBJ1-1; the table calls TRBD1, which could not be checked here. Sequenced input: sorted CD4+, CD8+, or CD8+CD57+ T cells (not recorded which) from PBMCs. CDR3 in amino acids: CASSAGQDANFY.